This TCR beta chain was sequenced for a study of cytomegalovirus exposure and HLA in healthy donors. Regarding the study as a whole: Across all donors, roughly uniform sequencing depth was an assumption of the presence/absence analyses. It was approximately 150 TCR beta chains that were listed as cytomegalovirus-associated. Most CMV-associated TCR beta chains were later found to appear HLA-restricted.

This clone showed up just once. No antigen is known for it. The PCR had 60 Vbeta and 13 Jbeta primers. Generated by immunoSEQ multiplex PCR, the TCRdb table keeps only in-frame clones and is missing some. The sample contains 90,000 to 100,000 clones, 80% to 90% of which appear only once. The CDR3 totals 15 residues. V was cut by 5 bases and J by 5 bases, with 18 bases left in between. Germline V gene sequence: CDR1 SGHAT, CDR2 FQNNGV. The source is a middle-aged man in good health and CMV-seronegative. The rearrangement joins TRBV11-2 to TRBJ1-1; tentatively, D is TRBD1 (6 bases). Input material: PBMCs. In DNA, the CDR3 is TGTGCCAGCAGCACCCGGTGGGGGCTCAAAACTGAAGCTTTCTTT. It is translated as CASSTRWGLKTEAFF. The variable domain in full, with the rest retrieved from reference TRBV11-2 and TRBJ1-1, is EAGVAQSPRYKIIEKRQSVAFWCNPISGHATLYWYQQILGQGPKLLIQFQNNGVVDDSQLPKDRFSAERLKGVDSTLKIQPAKLEDSAVYLCASSTRWGLKTEAFFGQGTRLTVV.